This TCR beta chain was profiled in a study of cytomegalovirus exposure and HLA in healthy donors (dated by TCRdb to the late 2010s). Broadly, across the study: In an earlier analysis of 450 to 750 of the donors, 276 Gb of sequence data and 117 million unique TCR beta sequences from about 179 million T cells were reported. An early release covering over 500 HLA-typed donors comprised approximately 300 gigabases of sequencing data and tens of millions of unique TCR sequences. The genetic ancestry cluster associated with self-reported Caucasian donors included 81% of the 398 genotyped donors. The study aimed to test whether cataloging public T cell receptors could reveal signatures of past pathogen exposure. The study used immunosequencing to profile the T cell repertoires of some 600 subjects and linked those repertoires to cytomegalovirus serostatus. Besides the first cohort of around 670 subjects, a separate validation cohort made up of 120 different subjects was used. High-throughput TCR immunosequencing, statistical association of individual TCRs with disease status, and machine learning were combined to predict cytomegalovirus infection status. To study patterns of TCR occurrence, a later analysis re-analyzed previously published TCR beta repertoires from 666 donors and added high-resolution HLA genotyping. Rather than using new phenotypic data, the later analysis identified candidate immune exposures from TCR beta sequences and from how often those sequences occurred across donors. In an earlier analysis of 550 to 700 of the donors, high-throughput TCR beta sequencing was used to judge whether each TCR beta V gene segment behaved as functional or pseudogenic. Donor age, sex, ethnicity and CMV serostatus were collected together with the repertoire data. A later genetic analysis used genome-wide SNP genotypes for 398 of the 666 donors, treating that subset as a discovery cohort. Every discovery cohort repertoire had been produced on one sequencing platform. Class I and class II HLA loci were covered by the typing at four-digit resolution. Typing coverage differed by locus: A, B, C, DRB1 and DQB1 were typed in roughly 620-630 donors, DQA1 in 522, DPA1 in 600 to 610, and DPB1 in around 490. Several DR-DQ haplotypes were handled as single units for association and clustering because linkage in the cohort was strong. On average, around 240,000 unique TCR beta nucleotide sequences were sequenced per donor among 398 genotyped donors of the cohort, with roughly 19% of those sequences being non-productive. Paper-wide results and their limitations: V-gene and J-gene trimming of TCR beta chains was associated with a missense DCLRE1C variant in a later genetic analysis, and the association was replicated in an independent cohort. Broadly in line with IMGT annotations, most TCR beta V segments showed up in productive rearrangements about 87% or about 30% of the time in an earlier analysis of a few hundred of the donors. A later analysis found that TCR association rates varied across HLA loci, with DRB1 alleles showing the most associated TCRs and HLA-C alleles the fewest. Specific HLA alleles were associated with 18,000 or so TCR beta sequences at a false discovery rate of 0.05 in a later analysis. In vitro tests confirmed that a few of the cytomegalovirus-associated TCR beta chains recognize cytomegalovirus antigens. While some public TCRs were present in many individuals, most TCR sequences turned up only very rarely across donors. The study listed approximately 160 TCR beta chains as associated with cytomegalovirus. Sequencing depth was assumed to be roughly uniform across donors in the presence/absence analyses, though that assumption may not hold. Linkage disequilibrium might explain the correlated functional status among segregating V segments, but an unknown experimental factor could not be ruled out. According to the authors, the approach could potentially be generalized to other disease states and immunological phenotypes. A further reported finding was that TCR beta sequences accurately predicted the HLA-A and HLA-B alleles for most subjects in the first cohort. A later analysis found that HLA-associated TCR beta chains were more clonally expanded and had lower generation probabilities than equally common non-associated chains. Some IMGT-functional V segments, including TRBV6-2 and TRBV6-3, could not be distinguished by the 87-base-pair reads and were therefore excluded. The sequencing pipeline was judged likely to have produced a cluster of highly shared sequence variants as a technical artifact. Most CMV-associated TCR beta chains appeared to be HLA-restricted in a later analysis, and the HLA associations seemed to be driven largely by CMV exposure. Assigning TCR associations to individual alleles was difficult when HLA alleles, especially DR and DQ, strongly co-occurred. A later analysis reported that several top co-occurrence clusters appeared linked to parvovirus B19, influenza, CMV and Epstein-Barr virus. CMV serostatus was the only immune exposure information available for the cohort. Because HLA typing was unavailable for some donors at each locus, only the typed subset was used in association tests. The classifier was reported to diagnose cytomegalovirus status with high specificity and sensitivity in both the original cohort and the validation cohort. Because counts were too low, more than 15 rarely observed V segments, including chromosome 9 orphons, were excluded from the earlier analysis of fewer than 650 of the donors. Compared with the roughly 670-donor mean, donors in an Asian-associated ancestry cluster had fewer N-insertions in productive TCRs, according to a later genetic analysis. This cohort had only TCR beta chains sequenced, and the lack of alpha or paired-chain data limited which features could be detected.

Its CDR3 holds 13 amino acids, cysteine through phenylalanine. Of the read, only the CDR3 DNA is kept; its 39 bases are in frame from base 1. As encoded in the germline V gene, CDR1 is SGHTA while CDR2 is FQGNSA. Cut back by 5 bases and 8 bases, the V and J ends lie 15 bases apart. This clone came up a few times. This receptor's antigen is unknown. No quality values exist for individual bases; no much larger clone is one base distant. The cohort was made up of 650 to 700 healthy bone marrow donors. At the time of sampling, every cohort member was nominally healthy, though immune exposures that went unrecorded were likely present. The donor was CMV seronegative and was included in the group of hundreds of seronegative cohort members. A peripheral blood sample was provided by each donor, and peripheral blood mononuclear cells were used for TCR beta sequencing. Genomic DNA was extracted from the blood cell samples with the Qiagen DNeasy Blood Extraction Kit.

Library preparation used the immunoSEQ multiplex PCR assay. For the multiplex PCR, a mixture combining 60 forward primers for TCR Vbeta segments and 13 reverse primers for TCR Jbeta segments was used. The CDR3 region of rearranged TCR beta genes was amplified from genomic DNA with a multiplex PCR assay. The amplified TCR beta libraries were sequenced on the Illumina HiSeq System as 87-base-pair reads. As for the authors' bioinformatics: In a later analysis, tens of millions of unique TCR beta chains were counted across the approximately 640 repertoires, and approximately 11 million of these chains were shared by at least two donors. To remove PCR and sequencing errors, raw reads were error-corrected and collapsed into unique sequences using a nearest-neighbor algorithm that merged closely related sequences. CDR3 sequences were aligned to IMGT reference sequences to assign V, D and J gene segments. Each retained sequence needed at least a six-nucleotide match to both a V gene segment and a J gene segment. A rearrangement was called productive if the CDR3 had no stop codons and remained in frame with V and J, and every other rearrangement was called non-productive. Following IMGT convention, CDR3 was defined as the stretch from the second conserved V-encoded cysteine up to the conserved J-encoded phenylalanine. In an earlier analysis of roughly 610 of the donors, sequences lacking an unambiguous match to a single V gene segment were excluded. An earlier analysis of a few hundred of the donors called V segments functional above 56.7% productive rearrangements and segregating when the between-donor standard deviation exceeded 5%. A statistical classification framework was built to diagnose cytomegalovirus status from the catalog of TCR beta chain sequences. In a later analysis, V and J genes were assigned by comparing TCR nucleotide sequences against IMGT/GENE-DB human TR gene sequences. In a later analysis, CDR3 sequences and most-parsimonious VDJ recombination scenarios were assigned using the TCRdist pipeline. In a later analysis, each TCR beta chain was defined by its CDR3 amino acid sequence together with its V-gene family, and reads without a unique V-gene family were excluded. In a later analysis, fewer than 600 highly shared, low-generation-probability nucleotide sequences were removed to address suspected cross-contamination and a sequencing artifact. For each public chain, a later analysis derived a clonal expansion index from normalized ranks of inferred template counts within each repertoire. In a later analysis, generation probabilities were computed with a VDJ recombination model fitted to out-of-frame rearrangements, and the resulting probabilities were checked against IGoR. In a later analysis, TCR-TCR, TCR-HLA and TCR-CMV co-occurrence was scored with hypergeometric tests, and a repertoire-size bias correction was applied to TCR pairs. To estimate false discovery rates, a later analysis permuted the HLA or CMV assignments 20 times. A later analysis grouped co-occurring TCRs with DBSCAN, adding TCRdist sequence similarity when clustering within HLA-allele-positive subsets. Co-occurrence clustering excluded repertoires with fewer than 30,000 or more than 120,000 public chains, plus five with anomalous nucleotide sharing. The table was pulled from immuneACCESS by TCRdb, which kept in-frame rearrangements only. Such tables lose some clones; where checked, under half of the loss comes from unresolved V genes, and the rest has no known cause. The V and J calls and clone size come from that table; D and trimming were worked out from the DNA. The sample profile shows 180,000 or so clones; 78% of them were found once. The ten largest clones represent roughly 2.7% of the sample.

The specimen was PBMCs. The sequence links TRBV7-2 to TRBJ1-2; the D gene assignment is ambiguous. This sequence originates from a female donor in good health and CMV-seronegative. The DNA sequence reads TGTGCCAGCAGCCGAGAAACCCTCGGGGGCTACACCTTC. This gives the protein CASSRETLGGYTF. Where the CDR3 stops, the reference TRBV7-2 and TRBJ1-2 genes take over; the full variable domain is GAGVSQSPSNKVTEKGKDVELRCDPISGHTALYWYRQSLGQGLEFLIYFQGNSAPDKSGLPSDRFSAERTGGSVSTLTIQRTQQEDSAVYLCASSRETLGGYTFGSGTRLTVV.